These 5 T cell receptor beta chains came from one sample sequenced in a study of cytomegalovirus exposure and HLA in healthy donors. The primer mix had 60 Vbeta and 13 Jbeta primers. Data came from immunoSEQ multiplex PCR; TCRdb stores just in-frame clones and leaves some out. Of under 100,000 clones in the sample, roughly 80% were seen once. The sample was PBMCs. The receptor source for this set is a man aged 45-65 years in good health and CMV-seronegative.

This clone was seen just once. The V call is TRBV5-1, the J call TRBJ2-5; 10 positions match TRBD2. Germline loops: CDR1 SGHRS, CDR2 YFSETQ. This CDR3 is 15 amino acids long. V gave up 10 bases and J gave up 0 bases; unmatched junction bases: 9. This CDR3 reads CASSGGVGYQETQYF. CDR3 sequence (DNA): TGCGCCTCTAGCGGGGGTGTTGGGTACCAAGAGACCCAGTACTTC.

Here the CDR3 reads CASSQVGGWETQYF. In nucleotides, the CDR3 is TGTGCCAGCAGCCAAGTCGGAGGGTGGGAGACCCAGTACTTC. The genes are TRBV4-2 and TRBJ2-5, with TRBD2 as a possible D gene (6 bases). The CDR3 contains 14 residues. The ends were cut back, 1 base at V and 5 bases at J, with 11 bases in the middle. Germline V gene lookup returns CDR1 LGHNA and CDR2 YNFKEQ.

This clone was detected a few times. The chain uses TRBV4-2 and TRBJ2-1; 8 bases line up with TRBD2. The ends lost 0 bases at V and 6 bases at J; junction bases unmatched: 7. Germline V lookup: CDR1 LGHNA, CDR2 YNFKEQ. This CDR3 contains 16 residues. This CDR3 is CASSQEVWRGVNEQFF. The CDR3 DNA sequence: TGTGCCAGCAGCCAAGAGGTTTGGCGGGGGGTCAATGAGCAGTTCTTC.

This clone was seen only a few times. The chain carries TRBV5-1 and TRBJ2-7, with D maybe TRBD1 (7 bases). Germline V gene lookup returns CDR1 SGHRS and CDR2 YFSETQ. Trimming left V 8 bases short and J 0 bases short, with 15 bases between. The CDR3 is 14 amino acids. CDR3 DNA sequence: TGCGCCAGTTACCAGGGGGGCACCTCCTACGAGCAGTACTTC. Translating gives CASYQGGTSYEQYF.

The CDR3 loop reads CASSPLGAGVRNTEAFF. The CDR3 nucleotides are TGTGCCAGTAGTCCGCTTGGGGCAGGGGTACGGAACACTGAAGCTTTCTTT. The chain couples TRBV19 to TRBJ1-1, with a weak D call TRBD1 (6 bases). Trimming cost V 5 bases and J 1 base, with 20 bases left between them. Germline assignment: CDR1 LNHDA and CDR2 SQIVND (reference sequence). This CDR3 has 17 amino acids.